The 19 T cell receptor beta chains in this list originate from one sample, sequenced in a study of regulatory T cells in long-lasting Graves disease. Time point: persistent/refractory GD, antithyroid drugs over 5 years with positive TRAb. Following extraction of RNA from PBMCs, that RNA was used to make the TCR library. Relying on iRepertoire HTBI primers and Arm-PCR of CDR3 regions, the team built TCR beta libraries. One entry per CDR3 protein, called by TCRdb with MiXCR from the multiplex PCR reads. Among 600,000 to 850,000 distinct CDR3 sequences listed, 30% were seen once. Sequencing used peripheral blood mononuclear cells (PBMCs), obtained when the disease was refractory, from a patient treated with antithyroid drugs. These receptors came from a female donor with Graves disease.

This clonotype was counted at least ten times. V is TRBV12-3 or TRBV12-4 and J is TRBJ1-2, with no clear D. Trimming removed 6 bases from V and 3 bases from J, with 8 bases in between. This CDR3 has 12 residues. The DNA for the CDR3 is TGTGCCAGCAGACCGGACGACTATGGCTACACCTTC. This translates into CASRPDDYGYTF.

The V call is TRBV2, the J call TRBJ1-6; a weak D match, TRBD1 (6 bases). Germline V lookup: CDR1 SNHLY, CDR2 FYNNEI. The CDR3 is 13 residues long. The V gene lost 6 bases and the J gene lost 7 bases, with 10 bases spanning the gap. CDR3: CASRRGRNSPLHF. DNA for the CDR3: TGTGCCAGCAGGAGGGGGAGAAATTCACCCCTCCACTTT.

A word on this clonotype: One junction end disagrees with the germline gene, perhaps due to a read error. This chain links TRBV7-6 with TRBJ1-1; D not resolved. Germline V gene lookup returns CDR1 SGHVS and CDR2 FNYEAQ. The CDR3 is 14 residues long. The DNA for the CDR3 is TGTGCCAGCAGCTTATGGCCCATGAACACTGGAGCTTTCTTT. Protein: CASSLWPMNTGAFF.

The rearrangement uses TRBV19 and TRBJ1-1; D remains unclear. Trimming cost V 7 bases and J 6 bases, with 18 bases left between them. The CDR3 totals 14 residues. Germline assignment: CDR1 LNHDA and CDR2 SQIVND (reference sequence). The CDR3 DNA reads TGTGCCAGTATTAGGACGAACCACGGGGCTGAAGCTTTCTTT. This encodes CASIRTNHGAEAFF.

A few counts support this clonotype. The rearrangement joins TRBV6-1 to TRBJ1-5; D gene uncertain. Germline CDR1 reads MNHNS; CDR2 reads SASEGT. This CDR3 is 15 amino acids long. V lost 3 bases and J 0 bases, leaving 9 bases between the germline ends. The CDR3 DNA reads TGTGCCAGCAGTGACCGGTGGGATAGCAATCAGCCCCAGCATTTT. Protein sequence: CASSDRWDSNQPQHF.

The J gene is TRBJ2-5, the V gene TRBV20-1, with TRBD2 identical over 7 bases. CDR1 DFQATT and CDR2 SNEGSKA come from the germline V gene (reference sequence). The CDR3 length is 13 residues. The V and J ends lost 6 bases and 5 bases, in that order; junction bases with no gene match: 9. DNA for the CDR3: TGCAGTGCCGTCCGGGGGGTTGGTGAGACCCAGTACTTC. This translates into CSAVRGVGETQYF.

This clonotype was picked up a small number of times. V usage is TRBV10-3 and J usage is TRBJ2-7, with a tentative D call TRBD2 (6 bases). Germline CDR1 ENHRY, CDR2 SYGVKD. V was trimmed by 2 bases and J by 4 bases, leaving 15 bases between them. The CDR3 loop spans 15 amino acids. This CDR3 is CAISEGRLENYEQYF. DNA of the CDR3: TGTGCCATCAGTGAGGGCCGACTAGAAAATTACGAGCAGTACTTC.

This clonotype was seen a handful of times. The J gene is TRBJ1-3, the V gene TRBV6-4; D call uncertain. Germline V lookup: CDR1 MRHNA, CDR2 SNTAGT. Trimming removed 7 bases from V and 0 bases from J, with 7 bases in between. This CDR3 is 13 amino acids long. As DNA, the CDR3 is TGTGCCAGCACCCGAGACTCTGGAAACACCATATATTTT. Translation gives CASTRDSGNTIYF.

The chain employs TRBV6-2 or TRBV6-3 and TRBJ2-2; D not resolved. CDR1 and CDR2 from the germline V gene are MNHEY and SVGEGT. Trimming took off 2 bases at V and 5 bases at J, with 18 bases between the two ends. The CDR3 is 17 residues long. The CDR3 loop reads CASSYRVGIRVTGELFF. Written as DNA, the CDR3 is TGTGCCAGCAGTTACAGGGTGGGGATTCGTGTTACCGGGGAGCTGTTTTTT.

The sample holds many counts of this clonotype. The gene calls are TRBV28 and TRBJ2-2; perhaps D is TRBD1 or TRBD2 (5 bases each). Germline V gene data show CDR1 as MDHEN and CDR2 as SYDVKM. The CDR3 runs to 19 residues. With 5 bases removed from V and 7 bases from J, the gap between germline ends came to 29 bases. This CDR3 is CASSPGTSLLTSLVGELFF. CDR3 DNA sequence: TGTGCCAGCAGTCCAGGGACCTCGCTGTTGACTTCACTCGTCGGGGAGCTGTTTTTT.

The V call is TRBV30, the J call TRBJ1-5; no firm D call. Deletions cut 2 bases from V and 0 bases from J, with 8 bases between. Germline V lookup: CDR1 GTSNPN, CDR2 SVGIG (reference sequence). There are 14 residues in the CDR3. The CDR3 is CAWSTGNSNQPQHF. In nucleotides, the CDR3 is TGTGCCTGGAGTACGGGGAATAGCAATCAGCCCCAGCATTTT.

This clonotype has a handful of counts. V is TRBV27 and J is TRBJ2-4; TRBD2 is a possible D gene (5 bases). Germline V gene data show CDR1 as MNHEY and CDR2 as SMNVEV (reference sequence). The CDR3 is 12 residues long. V shed 7 bases and J shed 6 bases, with 10 bases lying between them. CDR3 sequence reads: CASTSDLNIQYF. The CDR3, as DNA: TGTGCCAGCACCTCGGACTTAAACATTCAGTACTTC.

The chain has TRBV20-1 and TRBJ1-2, with unresolved D. Germline lookup yields CDR1 DFQATT and CDR2 SNEGSKA (reference sequence). The V end lost 0 bases, the J end lost 0 bases, and 14 bases lay between the germline ends. This CDR3 has 16 residues. CDR3 bases: TGCAGTGCTAGAGACACGTTCCTTGGAACTAACTATGGCTACACCTTC. Translated, it gives CSARDTFLGTNYGYTF.

V gene TRBV6-1 combines with J gene TRBJ2-7; D possibly corresponds to TRBD1 (5 bases). The V end was cut by 4 bases, the J end by 3 bases, with 13 bases between. The length of the CDR3 is 14 residues. In germline, CDR1 is MNHNS, CDR2 SASEGT. The CDR3 sequence: CASSVRGSVYEQYF. The CDR3 DNA follows: TGTGCCAGCAGTGTTAGGGGTTCAGTCTACGAGCAGTACTTC.

The rearrangement joins TRBV20-1 to TRBJ2-7; D is possibly TRBD2 (5 bases). Germline lookup yields CDR1 DFQATT and CDR2 SNEGSKA (reference sequence). V lost 3 bases, J lost 3 bases, and 18 bases lay in between. The CDR3 has 15 amino acids. The CDR3 nucleotides read TGCAGTGCTAGCTTAGGGCTAGCAGCCAACTACGAGCAGTACTTC. Protein sequence: CSASLGLAANYEQYF.

A note on this clonotype: This sequence may be a read error, since a much larger clone differs from it by one base. The chain couples TRBV2 to TRBJ2-4; the D gene is possibly TRBD2 (5 bases). The J call may be incorrect, as the DNA end agrees better with TRBJ2-1. Germline V gene lookup returns CDR1 SNHLY and CDR2 FYNNEI. This CDR3 has 14 amino acids. CDR3: CASSEGWASYEQFF. CDR3 DNA sequence: TGTGCCAGCAGTGAAGGGTGGGCTAGCTACGAGCAGTTCTTC.

J is TRBJ1-2 and V is TRBV7-9, with a possible D match to TRBD1 (5 bases). The V gene lost 0 bases and the J gene lost 0 bases, with 11 bases spanning the gap. The CDR3 loop spans 16 amino acids. CDR1 is SEHNR and CDR2 is FQNEAQ in the germline V gene (reference sequence). CDR3 coding DNA: TGTGCCAGCAGCTTAGCCGGAGGGGATGCTAACTATGGCTACACCTTC. Translation gives CASSLAGGDANYGYTF.

The chain couples TRBV9 to TRBJ1-3; D gene uncertain. Germline V gene data show CDR1 as SGDLS and CDR2 as YYNGEE. The CDR3 is made up of 12 amino acids. Trimming pared 3 bases from V and 6 bases from J, leaving 7 bases between. The CDR3 reads CASSGVENTIYF. The CDR3 nucleotides are TGTGCCAGCAGCGGAGTCGAAAACACCATATATTTT.

The rearrangement joins TRBV20-1 to TRBJ2-5, with no clear D. V lost 1 base and J 4 bases, leaving 13 bases between the germline ends. CDR3 length equals 14 residues. CDR1 and CDR2 from the germline V gene are DFQATT and SNEGSKA (reference sequence). For the CDR3, the DNA is TGCAGTGCTAGAGCCGACTCCTCTAGAGAGACCCAGTACTTC. It translates to CSARADSSRETQYF.